Shown below are 25 T cell receptor beta chains from a single sample sequenced in a study of blood T cell repertoires in COVID-19. Here immunoSEQ multiplex PCR was the method, and the copy in TCRdb shows in-frame clones only, minus some. Here the sample spans about 140,000 clones, around 83% being singletons. Sequenced input: peripheral blood. The receptors were sampled from an elderly woman with acute or convalescent COVID-19.

The chain is built from TRBV7-2 and TRBJ1-3; a weak D match, TRBD1 (5 bases). The CDR3 covers 15 residues. Germline loops: CDR1 SGHTA, CDR2 FQGNSA. V shed 4 bases and J shed 9 bases, with 19 bases lying between them. CDR3 residues: CASSSRIRQGGTIYF. DNA of the CDR3: TGTGCCAGCAGCTCCCGAATCAGGCAGGGTGGCACCATATATTTT.

This chain links TRBV7-8 with TRBJ1-5; 9 bases fit TRBD1. Trimming took 6 bases from V and 1 from J; bases not matched to a gene: 4. CDR3 length equals 15 residues. From germline, CDR1 is SGHVS and CDR2 FQNEAQ. The CDR3 loop is CASRTDRGSNQPQHF. The CDR3 DNA sequence: TGTGCCAGCAGGACCGACAGGGGGAGCAATCAGCCCCAGCATTTT.

The chain links TRBV5-6 to TRBJ1-2, with 8 bases aligning to TRBD1. V shed 4 bases, J shed 4 bases, and the junction held 3 bases outside the gene matches. This CDR3 spans 13 amino acids. Germline assignment: CDR1 SGHDT and CDR2 YYEEEE. CDR3 residues: CASSRDRGYGYTF. The CDR3 region has the DNA TGTGCCAGCAGCCGCGACAGGGGCTATGGCTACACCTTC.

The rearrangement uses TRBV18 and TRBJ1-6, with TRBD1 matching over 7 bases. The V gene's germline CDR1 is KGHSH and CDR2 LQKENI. Germline trimming cut 4 bases from V and 5 bases from J; bases unmatched to any gene: 5. The CDR3 has 15 residues. DNA of the CDR3: TGTGCCAGCTCACAACAGACAGGGAATAATTCACCCCTCCACTTT. Translating it yields CASSQQTGNNSPLHF.

The table lists this clone with a few counts. This chain joins TRBV21-1 and TRBJ1-6; TRBD1 is the table's D call, not checked against the DNA. TRBV21-1 is classified as a pseudogene. The CDR3 extends over 16 amino acids. CDR3 nucleotide sequence: TGTGCCAGCAGCAAAGCCAAAAGGACAGGGCGTTCACCCCTCCACTTT. Amino acids: CASSKAKRTGRSPLHF.

This CDR3 reads CASSFSGFQETQYF. In nucleotides, the CDR3 is TGTGCCAGTAGTTTTAGCGGGTTCCAAGAGACCCAGTACTTC. The rearrangement links TRBV19 to TRBJ2-5; TRBD2 aligns across 7 bases. J was trimmed by 1 base and V by 5 bases; bases with no gene match: 4. Germline CDR1 LNHDA, CDR2 SQIVND (reference sequence). This CDR3 region has 14 residues.

The chain employs TRBV11-2 and TRBJ1-6; the D is unclear. This CDR3 comprises 15 residues. CDR1 and CDR2 from the germline V gene are SGHAT and FQNNGV. Deletions cut 4 bases from V and 9 bases from J, with 16 bases between. CDR3 region: CASSWVRGRGSPLHF. Written as DNA, the CDR3 is TGTGCCAGCAGCTGGGTGCGAGGGAGAGGTTCACCCCTCCACTTT.

V usage is TRBV19 and J usage is TRBJ1-1; the match to TRBD1 covers 7 bases. Germline V gene lookup returns CDR1 LNHDA and CDR2 SQIVND (reference sequence). The CDR3 has 17 amino acids. V shed 3 bases and J 4 bases; nucleotides not matched to a gene: 14. The CDR3 DNA sequence: TGTGCCAGTAGTATTCAGAGGGGGCGAGGTAAGGTCACTGAAGCTTTCTTT. Translating it yields CASSIQRGRGKVTEAFF.

This chain uses TRBV28 with TRBJ1-2; D is possibly TRBD1 (6 bases). Germline loops: CDR1 MDHEN, CDR2 SYDVKM. CDR3 length: 16 residues. V was clipped by 6 bases and J by 6 bases, with 23 bases between them. The CDR3 DNA reads as TGTGCCAGCAGACCAATAACGAACAGGGTGAAGGATGGCTACACCTTC. Translating it yields CASRPITNRVKDGYTF.

V is TRBV5-1 and J is TRBJ2-1, with D possibly being TRBD1 (6 bases). This CDR3 has 14 amino acids. Deletions cut 4 bases from V and 4 bases from J, with 12 bases between. Germline CDR1 SGHRS, CDR2 YFSETQ. The CDR3 bases are TGCGCCAGCAGCGGGGACAACAGATACAATGAGCAGTTCTTC. This codes for CASSGDNRYNEQFF.

This chain links TRBV2 with TRBJ2-7; D is unclear. This CDR3 spans 10 amino acids. Between the trimmed V and J ends, which lost 2 bases and 7 bases, there was a span of 3 bases. Germline CDR1 SNHLY, CDR2 FYNNEI. Written as DNA, the CDR3 is TGTGCCAGCAGTGAACTTGAGCAGTACTTC. This codes for CASSELEQYF.

This chain links TRBV14 with TRBJ2-5; TRBD2 matches at 11 bases. CDR3 length: 16 residues. The germline CDR1 and CDR2 sequences are SGHDN and FVKESK. J was trimmed by 7 bases and V by 0 bases; bases with no gene match: 7. The CDR3: CASSQDLLAGAVTQYF. CDR3 nucleotide sequence: TGTGCCAGCAGCCAAGATTTACTAGCGGGAGCGGTGACCCAGTACTTC.

The chain links TRBV5-1 to TRBJ1-2, with a possible D match to TRBD1 (5 bases). Germline V gene sequence: CDR1 SGHRS, CDR2 YFSETQ. V was shortened by 0 bases and J by 5 bases, with 14 bases between the two germline ends. The CDR3 length is 15 residues. The CDR3: CASSLEGEVRYGYTF. CDR3 bases: TGCGCCAGCAGCTTGGAAGGGGAGGTTCGGTATGGCTACACCTTC.

V is TRBV2 and J is TRBJ2-5; 7 bases map to TRBD1. The V gene's germline CDR1 is SNHLY and CDR2 FYNNEI. Trimming cost V 7 bases and J 2 bases; bases outside gene matches: 7. CDR3 length: 14 amino acids. The DNA for the CDR3 is TGTGCCAGCACGCTGACAGGGCGGCAAGAGACCCAGTACTTC. This translates into CASTLTGRQETQYF.

This clone was seen more than once but under ten times. V usage is TRBV11-2 and J usage is TRBJ1-2; D uncertain. The germline V gene encodes CDR1 SGHAT and CDR2 FQNNGV. Trimming removed 8 bases at V and 5 bases at J, with 18 bases between. The CDR3 has 14 residues. DNA for the CDR3: TGTGCCAGCTCTACACCCTCAAACTATTATGGCTACACCTTC. As protein: CASSTPSNYYGYTF.

The rearrangement links TRBV4-1 to TRBJ2-5, with 11 bases identical to TRBD1. CDR3 size: 15 residues. V lost 4 bases and J lost 5; bases outside the gene matches: 6. The V gene's germline CDR1 is MGHRA and CDR2 YSYEKL. The CDR3 is CASSREDRGPETQYF. The CDR3 DNA reads as TGCGCCAGCAGCCGAGAGGACAGGGGGCCGGAGACCCAGTACTTC.

The chain links TRBV28 to TRBJ2-5, with unresolved D. From germline, CDR1 is MDHEN and CDR2 SYDVKM. Trimming took 2 bases from V and 9 from J, leaving 16 bases between them. This CDR3 has 14 amino acids. This CDR3 is CASSLPPRGSAQYF. CDR3 DNA sequence: TGTGCCAGCAGTTTACCCCCCCGTGGTTCGGCCCAGTACTTC.

The chain recombines TRBV19 with TRBJ1-2; 8 bases are shared with TRBD1. The CDR3 is made up of 12 amino acids. From germline, CDR1 is LNHDA and CDR2 SQIVND (reference sequence). The ends lost 10 bases at V and 4 bases at J; junction bases unmatched: 5. CDR3 DNA sequence: TGTGCCACTAAAACAGGGGGCTATGGCTACACCTTC. It codes for CATKTGGYGYTF.

To note about this clone: Other DNA sequences in the sample encode the same CDR3. The chain employs TRBV5-1 and TRBJ2-2; the match to TRBD1 covers 7 bases. There are 14 residues in the CDR3. V dropped 1 base and J dropped 5; count of bases not matched to a gene: 2. Per germline, CDR1 SGHRS and CDR2 YFSETQ. The DNA for the CDR3 is TGCGCCAGCAGCTTGACAGGGGAGACCGGGGAGCTGTTTTTT. Its translation is CASSLTGETGELFF.

The gene calls are TRBV11-2 and TRBJ2-7, with 9 bases that match TRBD1. The CDR3 has 18 residues. V was pared by 4 bases and J by 3 bases, with 16 bases of the junction left unmatched. The germline gives CDR1 SGHAT, CDR2 FQNNGV. As DNA, the CDR3 is TGTGCCAGCAGCTCAATCCCAACGTCCGGGACAGGGAGCTACGAGCAGTACTTC. Translating gives CASSSIPTSGTGSYEQYF.

This clone showed up just once. CDR3 sequence reads: CASSQFRGSAKNIQYF. Written as DNA, the CDR3 is TGCGCCAGCAGCCAATTCAGGGGGTCGGCCAAAAACATTCAGTACTTC. The chain links TRBV4-1 to TRBJ2-4; 7 bases are a match to TRBD1. This CDR3 spans 16 amino acids. Germline V gives CDR1 MGHRA, CDR2 YSYEKL. Trimming took 2 bases from V and 1 from J; bases not matched to a gene: 5.

The chain links TRBV20-1 to TRBJ2-1; D gene ambiguous. Trimming stripped 2 bases from V and 6 bases from J, with 5 bases between. CDR3 size: 11 residues. CDR1 and CDR2 (germline): DFQATT, SNEGSKA (reference sequence). CDR3 amino acids: CSARSFNEQFF. The CDR3 nucleotides read TGCAGTGCTAGAAGCTTCAATGAGCAGTTCTTC.

This chain uses TRBV28 with TRBJ2-2, with TRBD1 as a possible D gene (6 bases). This CDR3 has 15 residues. Per germline, CDR1 MDHEN and CDR2 SYDVKM. V shed 6 bases and J shed 7 bases, with 18 bases lying between them. The CDR3 here is CASRIYPTGIGELFF. The CDR3 nucleotides are TGTGCCAGCAGGATATACCCCACAGGGATCGGGGAGCTGTTTTTT.

This clone has more than one count but fewer than ten. The rearrangement joins TRBV11-2 to TRBJ1-3; possible D gene TRBD1, 6 bases. Germline V CDR1 and CDR2: SGHAT, FQNNGV. V lost 4 bases and J lost 3, with 13 bases in between. CDR3 length: 15 residues. In DNA form, the CDR3 reads TGTGCCAGCAGCTGGCAGGGGCGGAGTGGAAACACCATATATTTT. Protein product: CASSWQGRSGNTIYF.

The chain employs TRBV7-2 and TRBJ2-7, with 11 bases lining up with TRBD2. V lost 5 bases and J lost 4; bases outside the gene matches: 4. The germline V gene encodes CDR1 SGHTA and CDR2 FQGNSA. This CDR3 is 14 amino acids long. The CDR3 reads CASSLLAGGYEQYF. The CDR3 nucleotides read TGTGCCAGCAGCCTCCTAGCGGGGGGATACGAGCAGTACTTC.